Presented here are 18 T cell receptor beta chains from one specimen sequenced in a study of blood T cell repertoires in COVID-19. Clones were sequenced by immunoSEQ multiplex PCR, and TCRdb holds only the in-frame ones, with some missing. The sample includes 250,000 or so clones, under 90% of them seen just once. Sequenced input: PBMCs or T cells enriched from blood (not recorded which). The source of these receptors is a man in his forties who had recovered from COVID-19.

This chain joins TRBV6-5 and TRBJ2-7, with 7 positions matching TRBD1. V lost 0 bases and J lost 3; bases outside the gene matches: 8. In germline, CDR1 is MNHEY, CDR2 SVGAGI. This CDR3 has 16 amino acids. The DNA of the CDR3 is TGTGCCAGCAGTTACTCGACAGGGTTTAAGGTCTACGAGCAGTACTTC. Its translation: CASSYSTGFKVYEQYF.

This chain's CDR3 is CASRGGTGELFF. Written as DNA, the CDR3 is TGTGCCAGCAGAGGGGGAACCGGGGAGCTGTTTTTT. The chain links TRBV12-3 or TRBV12-4 to TRBJ2-2; a weak D match, TRBD1 (6 bases). V was trimmed by 6 bases and J by 5 bases, leaving 7 bases between them. This CDR3 comprises 12 residues.

The chain combines TRBV14 with TRBJ2-3, with TRBD1 matching 7 bases. This CDR3 contains 16 residues. Trimming took 4 bases from V and 2 from J; bases not matched to a gene: 9. Germline V gene sequence: CDR1 SGHDN, CDR2 FVKESK. The chain's CDR3 is CASSPWTGTITDTQYF. DNA for the CDR3: TGTGCCAGCAGCCCCTGGACAGGCACTATCACAGATACGCAGTATTTT.

V and J are TRBV5-6 and TRBJ1-2; 8 nucleotides line up with TRBD1. Germline V gene lookup returns CDR1 SGHDT and CDR2 YYEEEE. J lost 4 bases, V lost 3 bases, and 11 bases had no gene match. The CDR3 covers 16 residues. This CDR3 is CASSSPLTGDGYGYTF. CDR3 DNA sequence: TGTGCCAGCAGCTCTCCCCTGACAGGGGACGGCTATGGCTACACCTTC.

The V call is TRBV7-9, the J call TRBJ1-1; D unresolved. Germline CDR1 is SEHNR and CDR2 is FQNEAQ (reference sequence). V gave up 0 bases and J gave up 6 bases, with 11 bases separating them. This CDR3 has 14 residues. CDR3 in amino acids: CASSLALEVAEAFF. CDR3 sequence (DNA): TGTGCCAGCAGCTTAGCGCTAGAGGTCGCTGAAGCTTTCTTT.

The gene calls are TRBV6-5 and TRBJ1-5; 8 positions match TRBD1. The J segment lost 5 bases and the V segment lost 0 bases, leaving 3 bases of the junction unmatched. The CDR3 is 15 residues long. CDR1 is MNHEY and CDR2 is SVGAGI in the germline V gene. CDR3 DNA: TGTGCCAGCAGTTACTCGTACAGGGGGGATCAGCCCCAGCATTTT. Translated, it gives CASSYSYRGDQPQHF.

The chain combines TRBV27 with TRBJ2-1; 9 positions agree with TRBD1. The length of the CDR3 is 14 residues. Germline V lookup: CDR1 MNHEY, CDR2 SMNVEV (reference sequence). J lost 7 bases, V lost 3 bases, and 4 bases had no gene match. This CDR3 is CASSLDRGRNEQFF. CDR3 DNA: TGTGCCAGCAGTTTGGACAGGGGCAGGAATGAGCAGTTCTTC.

This CDR3 is CAWQGFGNGYTF. DNA for the CDR3: TGTGCCTGGCAGGGTTTTGGTAATGGCTACACCTTC. V and J are TRBV30 and TRBJ1-2; D possibly corresponds to TRBD1 (5 bases). CDR1 is GTSNPN and CDR2 is SVGIG in the germline V gene (reference sequence). This CDR3 spans 12 amino acids. V was pared by 5 bases and J by 6 bases, with 13 bases between. The full variable domain, its missing parts supplied by reference TRBV30 and TRBJ1-2, is SQTIHQWPATLVQPVGSPLSLECTVEGTSNPNLYWYRQAAGRGLQLLFYSVGIGQISSEVPQNLSASRPQDRQFILSSKKLLLSDSGFYLCAWQGFGNGYTFGSGTRLTVV.

This clone was seen more than once but under ten times. The chain couples TRBV6-5 to TRBJ1-2; the D is unclear. Germline V gene data show CDR1 as MNHEY and CDR2 as SVGAGI. V was clipped by 7 bases and J by 4 bases, with 16 bases between them. This CDR3 is 14 amino acids long. The CDR3 reads CASIGMEGGYGYTF. The DNA of the CDR3 is TGTGCCAGCATAGGGATGGAGGGAGGCTATGGCTACACCTTC.

The rearrangement links TRBV19 to TRBJ2-2; 7 nucleotides agree with TRBD1. The germline V gene encodes CDR1 LNHDA and CDR2 SQIVND (reference sequence). This CDR3 is 14 amino acids long. V shed 11 bases and J 0 bases; nucleotides not matched to a gene: 6. The CDR3 region is CASQGTANTGELFF. CDR3 DNA: TGTGCCTCCCAAGGGACAGCGAACACCGGGGAGCTGTTTTTT. The full variable domain, in which reference TRBV19 and TRBJ2-2 provide the parts outside the CDR3, is DGGITQSPKYLFRKEGQNVTLSCEQNLNHDAMYWYRQDPGQGLRLIYYSQIVNDFQKGDIAEGYSVSREKKESFPLTVTSAQKNPTAFYLCASQGTANTGELFFGEGSRLTVL.

CDR3 coding DNA: TGTGCCAGCAGTACAGGGGCGCGGGGAAACACCATATATTTT. Translated, it gives CASSTGARGNTIYF. The chain has TRBV7-6 and TRBJ1-3, with 7 bases matching TRBD1. The CDR3 consists of 14 residues. In germline, CDR1 is SGHVS, CDR2 FNYEAQ. J gave up 4 bases and V 6 bases, and 6 bases lay outside the gene matches.

This rearrangement joins TRBV5-4 to TRBJ2-7, with TRBD2 matching over 7 bases. This CDR3 spans 16 amino acids. Germline CDR1 is SGHNT and CDR2 is YYREEE (reference sequence). V shed 4 bases, J shed 0 bases, and the junction held 10 bases outside the gene matches. CDR3 amino acids: CASSPGGALSSYEQYF. The CDR3 coding sequence is TGTGCCAGCAGCCCGGGGGGAGCGTTGAGCTCCTACGAGCAGTACTTC.

This chain links TRBV30 with TRBJ1-4; TRBD1 agrees at 8 bases. Germline V CDR1 and CDR2: GTSNPN, SVGIG (reference sequence). The CDR3 is 12 residues long. V dropped 8 bases and J dropped 8; count of bases not matched to a gene: 7. CDR3 coding DNA: TGTGCCGCCGACAGGGGCGACGAAAAACTGTTTTTT. Residues: CAADRGDEKLFF.

The CDR3: CASALPGEGYGYTF. As DNA, the CDR3 is TGTGCCAGCGCCTTACCCGGGGAGGGCTATGGCTACACCTTC. The V gene is TRBV2, the J gene TRBJ1-2; D is uncertain. V shed 8 bases and J shed 4 bases, with 17 bases lying between them. The length of the CDR3 is 14 residues. Germline CDR1 SNHLY, CDR2 FYNNEI. Together with reference TRBV2 and TRBJ1-2, the CDR3 gives the full variable domain: EPEVTQTPSHQVTQMGQEVILRCVPISNHLYFYWYRQILGQKVEFLVSFYNNEISEKSEIFDDQFSVERPDGSNFTLKIRSTKLEDSAMYFCASALPGEGYGYTFGSGTRLTVV.

The gene calls are TRBV9 and TRBJ2-7, with 11 bases matching TRBD1. The CDR3 covers 15 residues. CDR1 is SGDLS, CDR2 YYNGEE, per germline. After removal of 2 bases from V and 1 base from J, the junction contained 2 bases not matched to a gene. The CDR3 protein is CASSVGTGGSYEQYF. DNA of the CDR3: TGTGCCAGCAGCGTGGGGACAGGGGGTTCCTACGAGCAGTACTTC.

About this clone itself: At the DNA level, this CDR3 is encoded by other sequences in the same sample as well. The V call is TRBV7-9, the J call TRBJ2-7, with D possibly matching TRBD2 (5 bases). Trimming removed 5 bases from V and 6 bases from J, with 11 bases in between. The germline CDR1 and CDR2 sequences are SEHNR and FQNEAQ (reference sequence). The CDR3 consists of 12 residues. In DNA form, the CDR3 reads TGTGCCAGCAGCCCAACTGGGAGCGAGCAGTACTTC. It specifies CASSPTGSEQYF.

This clone has more than one count but fewer than ten. This rearrangement joins TRBV27 to TRBJ1-1; tentatively, D is TRBD1 (6 bases). Germline V lookup: CDR1 MNHEY, CDR2 SMNVEV (reference sequence). The CDR3 covers 15 residues. The V gene lost 4 bases and the J gene lost 0 bases, with 12 bases spanning the gap. The CDR3 DNA sequence: TGTGCCAGCAGTTCCCTCACAGGGTTGAACACTGAAGCTTTCTTT. It translates to CASSSLTGLNTEAFF.

This clone was seen a few times. The chain combines TRBV5-4 with TRBJ1-2, with 10 bases aligning to TRBD1. V shed 4 bases, J shed 7 bases, and the junction held 7 bases outside the gene matches. CDR3 length: 14 amino acids. Germline V CDR1 and CDR2: SGHNT, YYREEE (reference sequence). The DNA for the CDR3 is TGTGCCAGCAGCATAGGGACAGGGGCAGGTGGCTACACCTTC. It yields the protein CASSIGTGAGGYTF.